Listed here are 18 T cell receptor beta chains from one sample, sequenced in a study of control samples from healthy donors and cancer patients. Assay: immunoSEQ multiplex PCR; the TCRdb copy retains only in-frame clones and omits some. The repertoire includes 200,000 to 250,000 clones, about 94% of them detected once, and roughly 1.6% sits in the top ten. Sequenced material: blood. All receptors derive from a middle-aged man in good health.

V usage is TRBV6-6 and J usage is TRBJ1-3; D might be TRBD1 (5 bases). The CDR3 loop spans 16 amino acids. CDR1 is MNHNY and CDR2 is SVGAGI in the germline V gene (reference sequence). V lost 6 bases and J lost 8, with 23 bases in between. CDR3 nucleotide sequence: TGTGCCAGCAGCGCCGGGGGGTCAAGGCTAGGTGACACCATATATTTT. Translated, it gives CASSAGGSRLGDTIYF.

The genes are TRBV5-1 and TRBJ2-5, with TRBD2 matching 11 bases. Germline CDR1 SGHRS, CDR2 YFSETQ. The CDR3 loop spans 15 amino acids. Losses at the gene ends were 5 bases for V and 4 bases for J; bases not matched to a gene: 7. The CDR3 DNA follows: TGCGCCAGCAGGGTGACTAGCGGGGTCTTAGAGACCCAGTACTTC. The encoded protein is CASRVTSGVLETQYF.

The V and J genes are TRBV2 and TRBJ1-6, with TRBD1 matching over 10 bases. Germline-derived CDR1 and CDR2 are SNHLY and FYNNEI. J was trimmed by 9 bases and V by 7 bases; bases with no gene match: 3. The CDR3 spans 13 residues. The CDR3 spells CASIGTGASPLHF. The CDR3 DNA is TGTGCCAGCATTGGGACAGGGGCTTCACCCCTCCACTTT.

The CDR3 spells CASSPSSNQPQHF. The CDR3 DNA is TGCGCCAGCAGCCCATCAAGCAATCAGCCCCAGCATTTT. The rearrangement uses TRBV5-1 and TRBJ1-5; D gene uncertain. CDR3 length equals 13 residues. V was cut by 4 bases and J by 1 base, with 6 bases left in between. Germline-derived CDR1 and CDR2 are SGHRS and YFSETQ.

Concerning this clone itself: The sample holds other DNA sequences that translate to the same CDR3. This chain links TRBV28 with TRBJ1-3, with D possibly TRBD1 on 5 matching bases. The CDR3 has 14 amino acids. Deletions cut 7 bases from V and 4 bases from J, with 14 bases between. Germline V lookup: CDR1 MDHEN, CDR2 SYDVKM. Here the CDR3 DNA reads TGTGCCAGCAACTCCCCGGGGGTCGGAAACACCATATATTTT. Residues: CASNSPGVGNTIYF.

V and J are TRBV28 and TRBJ2-7, with a tentative D call TRBD2 (6 bases). The length of the CDR3 is 15 residues. Trimming cost V 4 bases and J 3 bases, with 16 bases left between them. CDR1 and CDR2 from the germline V gene are MDHEN and SYDVKM. For the CDR3, the DNA is TGTGCCAGCAGTTCGCCGGGGGAGGTGAGCTACGAGCAGTACGTC. It yields the protein CASSSPGEVSYEQYV.

The CDR3 reads CASSGSPAYEQYF. The CDR3 DNA reads as TGTGCCAGCAGCGGCTCTCCGGCCTACGAGCAGTACTTC. The V gene is TRBV6-5, the J gene TRBJ2-7; D is unclear. V gave up 6 bases and J gave up 2 bases, with 11 bases separating them. The CDR3 is 13 residues long. Germline V gene lookup returns CDR1 MNHEY and CDR2 SVGAGI.

The V call is TRBV5-1, the J call TRBJ1-1, with a tentative D call TRBD1 (6 bases). The V gene's germline CDR1 is SGHRS and CDR2 YFSETQ. The V gene lost 4 bases and the J gene lost 11 bases, with 21 bases spanning the gap. This CDR3 spans 14 amino acids. This chain's CDR3 is CASSLWDKSPEAFF. The CDR3 bases are TGCGCCAGCAGCCTTTGGGACAAGTCTCCCGAGGCTTTCTTT. Complete variable domain (other parts from reference TRBV5-1 and TRBJ1-1): KAGVTQTPRYLIKTRGQQVTLSCSPISGHRSVSWYQQTPGQGLQFLFEYFSETQRNKGNFPGRFSGRQFSNSRSEMNVSTLELGDSALYLCASSLWDKSPEAFFGQGTRLTVV.

The DNA of the CDR3 is TGTGCCACCTCAGCCAGTAGGGTTTATGGCTACACCTTC. Translated: CATSASRVYGYTF. The rearrangement joins TRBV27 to TRBJ1-2; D remains unclear. The V gene lost 10 bases and the J gene lost 5 bases, with 17 bases spanning the gap. CDR3 length equals 13 residues. Germline CDR1 MNHEY, CDR2 SMNVEV (reference sequence).

The chain couples TRBV7-2 to TRBJ2-1; D not certain. V was trimmed by 5 bases and J by 6 bases, leaving 17 bases between them. This CDR3 contains 15 residues. The germline gives CDR1 SGHTA, CDR2 FQGNSA. The DNA for the CDR3 is TGTGCCAGCAGCCCCCGCGTTGGCCAAGGCAATGAGCAGTTCTTC. It encodes CASSPRVGQGNEQFF.

V is TRBV3-1 (or the pseudogene TRBV3-2) and J is TRBJ1-1; the D is unclear. CDR1 and CDR2 (germline): LGHDT, YNNKEL (reference sequence). V was clipped by 1 base and J by 5 bases, with 5 bases between them. The CDR3 covers 12 residues. The CDR3 region has the DNA TGTGCCAGCAGCCAAGTAGGGACTGAAGCTTTCTTT. This gives the protein CASSQVGTEAFF.

The chain recombines TRBV11-2 with TRBJ2-2; tentatively, D is TRBD2 (7 bases). CDR1 and CDR2 (germline): SGHAT, FQNNGV. CDR3 length equals 16 residues. Trimming left V 5 bases short and J 5 bases short, with 18 bases between. The CDR3 nucleotides are TGTGCCAGCAGCCCCGGACCGGGGAGGGGGACCGGGGAGCTGTTTTTT. This sequence encodes CASSPGPGRGTGELFF.

V is TRBV27 and J is TRBJ1-2, with a possible D match to TRBD1 (6 bases). The germline V and J ends were trimmed by 8 bases and 5 bases, with 15 bases remaining between them. The length of the CDR3 is 13 residues. Germline V lookup: CDR1 MNHEY, CDR2 SMNVEV (reference sequence). The CDR3 bases are TGTGCCAGCGGGGCCGGGACATCGTATGGCTACACCTTC. Protein product: CASGAGTSYGYTF.

The chain employs TRBV9 and TRBJ1-1, with no clear D. Germline V lookup: CDR1 SGDLS, CDR2 YYNGEE. Trimming stripped 4 bases from V and 1 base from J, with 8 bases between. The CDR3 loop spans 13 amino acids. For the CDR3, the DNA is TGTGCCAGCAGCAGAGCAGCGAACACTGAAGCTTTCTTT. It is translated as CASSRAANTEAFF. The full variable domain, its missing parts supplied by reference TRBV9 and TRBJ1-1, is DSGVTQTPKHLITATGQRVTLRCSPRSGDLSVYWYQQSLDQGLQFLIQYYNGEERAKGNILERFSAQQFPDLHSELNLSSLELGDSALYFCASSRAANTEAFFGQGTRLTVV.

This chain uses TRBV9 with TRBJ2-3, with D possibly being TRBD2 (5 bases). Trimming took off 3 bases at V and 5 bases at J, with 25 bases between the two ends. The CDR3 has 18 amino acids. Germline CDR1 and CDR2: SGDLS and YYNGEE. CDR3: CASSAAATGLREKDTQYF. CDR3 DNA sequence: TGTGCCAGCAGCGCAGCGGCGACCGGGCTACGAGAAAAAGATACGCAGTATTTT.

Points on this clone: A junction boundary mismatches the germline segment, possibly from a read error. The chain joins TRBV7-7 to TRBJ2-3; D not certain. CDR1 and CDR2 (germline): SSHAT, FNYEAQ (reference sequence). The CDR3 totals 16 residues. The DNA of the CDR3 is TGTGCTAGCAGCTTAGGAAGGGCAAGGGGCACAGATACGCAGTATTTT. It encodes CASSLGRARGTDTQYF. The variable domain in full, completed from reference TRBV7-7 and TRBJ2-3, reads GAGVSQSPRYKVTKRGQDVTLRCDPISSHATLYWYQQALGQGPEFLTYFNYEAQPDKSGLPSDRFSAERPEGSISTLTIQRTEQRDSAMYRCASSLGRARGTDTQYFGPGTRLTVL.

V gene TRBV2 combines with J gene TRBJ1-1, with D uncertain. Trimming took 8 bases from V and 5 from J, leaving 18 bases between them. CDR3 length: 14 residues. Germline CDR1 reads SNHLY; CDR2 reads FYNNEI. CDR3 sequence: CASGKDEVGTEAFF. CDR3 in DNA: TGTGCCAGCGGCAAGGACGAGGTGGGGACTGAAGCTTTCTTT.

The chain employs TRBV6-5 and TRBJ2-5; TRBD2 matches at 8 bases. V trimming: 8 bases; J trimming: 0 bases; junction bases outside the gene matches: 5. CDR1 and CDR2 (germline): MNHEY, SVGAGI. The CDR3 contains 14 residues. The CDR3 here is CASRSGGDQETQYF. The DNA for the CDR3 is TGTGCCAGCCGGAGCGGGGGTGACCAAGAGACCCAGTACTTC.